This T cell receptor beta chain was sequenced for a study of technical replicates of blood from several donors. Here immunoSEQ multiplex PCR was the method, and the copy in TCRdb shows in-frame clones only, minus some. The sample contains roughly 85,000 clones, around 94% of which appear only once. CDR3 length equals 15 residues. V dropped 4 bases and J dropped 7; count of bases not matched to a gene: 11. The V gene's germline CDR1 is SGHRS and CDR2 YFSETQ. This receptor was obtained from a human donor in good health. The J gene is TRBJ2-1, the V gene TRBV5-1; 7 bases align to TRBD2. The specimen sequenced was T cells isolated from PBMCs. The CDR3 here is CASSLLSGDVNEQFF. The DNA of the CDR3 is TGCGCCAGCAGCCTTCTGAGCGGGGATGTAAATGAGCAGTTCTTC.